These T cell receptor beta chains were read from a single sample in a study of metastatic and nonmetastatic thyroid tumors. TCRdb re-analyzed the PCR reads through MiXCR. The sample holds approximately 28,000 clones, approximately 15% seen once. Sequencing input: blood. These receptors all stem from a male donor with papillary thyroid cancer or a benign thyroid nodule (not recorded which). Some clones in this sample may be carry-over from other donors' samples. Each CDR3 is given with its conserved first and last residue. Each record gives: J gene, V gene, CDR3 protein.

>TRBJ2-7|TRBV28
CASSLPFYEQYF
>TRBJ2-7|TRBV28
CASSRTGSYEQYF
>TRBJ2-1|TRBV7-3
CASSFRQGLRNEQFF
>TRBJ1-5|TRBV6-1
CASSEGLVSNQPQHF
>TRBJ2-1|TRBV7-9
CASSLARTLDNEQFF
>TRBJ2-3|TRBV2
CASSENRQGGADTQYF
>TRBJ1-1|TRBV5-4
CASSRDRRSLNTEAFF
>TRBJ2-7|TRBV3-1
CASSLKGVAYEQYF
>TRBJ2-3|TRBV7-3
CASSPYPTFDTQYF
>TRBJ1-3|TRBV18
CASSSDRSSGNTIYF
>TRBJ2-3|TRBV7-9
CAQRWGTDTQYF
>TRBJ2-7|TRBV28
CASISRFLGGVYEQYF
>TRBJ1-2|TRBV6-1
CASSTGQGAYGYTF
>TRBJ1-2|TRBV15
CATSRDRDYGYTF
>TRBJ2-1|TRBV20-1
CSARDQRASYNEQFF
>TRBJ2-6|TRBV13
CASSSSLPGQGADVLTF
>TRBJ1-3|TRBV5-1
CASSKNPGTDSGNTIYF
>TRBJ2-5|TRBV12-3/TRBV12-4
CASSIQETQYF
>TRBJ2-5|TRBV4-1
CASSQDEYSQETQYF
>TRBJ1-1|TRBV5-1
CASSWGNTEAFF
>TRBJ2-1|TRBV24-1
CATSDLRQGSSYNEQFF
>TRBJ2-5|TRBV7-9
CASSSPLAGGPLETQYF
>TRBJ1-1|TRBV28
CASSGQGGTTEAFF
>TRBJ2-1|TRBV10-2
CASKISGGRGNEQFF
>TRBJ2-2|TRBV6-1
CASRGLAAATGELFF
>TRBJ2-2|TRBV12-3/TRBV12-4
CASSARTVTGELFF
>TRBJ1-2|TRBV6-2/TRBV6-3
CASSYSRGRSQGYTF
>TRBJ1-1|TRBV10-3
CAIQTGWNTEAFF
>TRBJ1-2|TRBV6-2/TRBV6-3
CASIPRAADQNYGYTF
>TRBJ2-5|TRBV28
CASNLAGQETQYF
>TRBJ1-1|TRBV6-1
CASGSLGQGARTEAFF
>TRBJ2-7|TRBV6-4
CASSEWGGQGAYEQYF
>TRBJ1-3|TRBV9
CASNGQNRDTIYF
>TRBJ2-7|TRBV11-2
CASSYTSGLAGDRREQYF
>TRBJ2-1|TRBV6-6
CASSYSTPGQQFF
>TRBJ2-7|TRBV6-1
CASSEVGQATYEQYF
>TRBJ1-5|TRBV2
CASSVQARQPQHF
>TRBJ1-2|TRBV6-1
CASNYFDRDYCYTF
>TRBJ2-7|TRBV7-6
CASSSDLSYEQYF